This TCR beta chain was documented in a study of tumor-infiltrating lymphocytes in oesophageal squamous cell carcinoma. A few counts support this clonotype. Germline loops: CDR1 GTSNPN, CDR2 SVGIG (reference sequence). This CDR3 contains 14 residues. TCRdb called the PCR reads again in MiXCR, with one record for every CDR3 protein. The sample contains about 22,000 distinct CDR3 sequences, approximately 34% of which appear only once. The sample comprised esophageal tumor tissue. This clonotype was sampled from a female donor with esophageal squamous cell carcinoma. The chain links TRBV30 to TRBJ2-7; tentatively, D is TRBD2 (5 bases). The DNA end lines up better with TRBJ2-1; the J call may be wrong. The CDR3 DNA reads TGTGCCTGGAGTGTTAGTGAGGGAAGCAATGAGCAGTTCTTC. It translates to CAWSVSEGSNEQFF.